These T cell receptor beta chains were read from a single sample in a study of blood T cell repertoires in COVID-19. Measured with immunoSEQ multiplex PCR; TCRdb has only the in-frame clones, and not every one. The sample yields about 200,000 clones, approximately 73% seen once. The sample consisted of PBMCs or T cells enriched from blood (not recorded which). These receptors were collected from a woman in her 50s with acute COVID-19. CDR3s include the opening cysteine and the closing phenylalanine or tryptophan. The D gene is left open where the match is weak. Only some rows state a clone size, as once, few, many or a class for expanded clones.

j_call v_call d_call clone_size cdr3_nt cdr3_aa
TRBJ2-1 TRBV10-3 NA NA TGTGCCATCAGTGTCACAGGTGTTGAGCAGTTCTTC CAISVTGVEQFF
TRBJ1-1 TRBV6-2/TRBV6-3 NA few TGTGCCAGCAGTCCCCAGGGGATCGGAGCTTTCTTT CASSPQGIGAFF
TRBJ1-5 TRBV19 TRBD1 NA TGTGCCAGTAATGGACAGGGGAGTGGCAATCAGCCCCAGCATTTT CASNGQGSGNQPQHF
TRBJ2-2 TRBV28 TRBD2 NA TGTGCCAGCAGTAGAGCTAGCGGGATCACCGGGGAGCTGTTTTTT CASSRASGITGELFF
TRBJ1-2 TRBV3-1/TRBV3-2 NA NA TGTGCCAGCAGCCGCGGGGGGGGCCGGGGCTACACCTTC CASSRGGGRGYTF
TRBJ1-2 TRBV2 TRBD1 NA TGTGCCAGCACCTCAGGACAGGGGAGCTATGGCTACACCTTC CASTSGQGSYGYTF
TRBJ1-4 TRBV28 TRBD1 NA TGTGCCAGCAGTGAGACAGGGGTGGGGAGGGAAAAACTGTTTTTT CASSETGVGREKLFF
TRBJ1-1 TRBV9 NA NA TGTGCCAGCAGCGCGAGTCTGAACACTGAAGCTTTCTTT CASSASLNTEAFF
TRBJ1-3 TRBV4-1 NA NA TGCGCCAGCAGCCATCTGTCAGAAAACACCATATATTTT CASSHLSENTIYF
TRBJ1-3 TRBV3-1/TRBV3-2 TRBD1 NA TGTGCCAGCAGCCCGTTCCCCTTCCTACAGGGGGGAGGCTCTGGAAACACCATATATTTT CASSPFPFLQGGGSGNTIYF
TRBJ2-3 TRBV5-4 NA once TGTGCCAGCAGCTTGAGGGTTGGAACAGGGCGGGCAGATACGCAGTATTTT CASSLRVGTGRADTQYF
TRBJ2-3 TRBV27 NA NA TGTGCCAGCAGTCCCGAGGCAGGGTTTGCAGATACGCAGTATTTT CASSPEAGFADTQYF
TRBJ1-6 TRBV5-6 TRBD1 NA TGTGCCAGCAGCTTGGGGTTCAGGGGGAATTCACCCCTCCACTTT CASSLGFRGNSPLHF
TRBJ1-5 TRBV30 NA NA TGTGCCTGGAGTGCAGGAAGCAATCAGCCCCAGCATTTT CAWSAGSNQPQHF
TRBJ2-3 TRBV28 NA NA TGTGCCAGCAACCAAGGGGGAAACACAGATACGCAGTATTTT CASNQGGNTDTQYF
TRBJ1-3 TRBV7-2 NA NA TGTGCCAGCAGCTTAGGGTCGGACAGATCGGGAAACACCATATATTTT CASSLGSDRSGNTIYF
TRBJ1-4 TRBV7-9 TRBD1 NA TGTGCCAGCAGCTTAGCAGGGGGCCAGGGACTGTTTTTT CASSLAGGQGLFF
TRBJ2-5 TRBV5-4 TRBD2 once TGTGCCAGCAGCTTCGGGGGGGCTGCAGAGACCCAGTACTTC CASSFGGAAETQYF
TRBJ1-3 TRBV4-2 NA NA TGTGCCAGCAGGGGGGGGGCGACAGATACGGACACCATATATTTT CASRGGATDTDTIYF
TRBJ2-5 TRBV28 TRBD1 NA TGTGCCAGCAGACGTACCGGGACAGGTCGGTGGGAGACCCAGTACTTC CASRRTGTGRWETQYF
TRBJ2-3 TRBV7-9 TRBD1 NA TGTGCCAGCAGCTTGCGGGGACAGGGAACAGATACGCAGTATTTT CASSLRGQGTDTQYF
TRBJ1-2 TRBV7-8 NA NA TGTGCCAGCAGCCCAGACTATGGCTACACCTTC CASSPDYGYTF
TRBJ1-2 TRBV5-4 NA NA TGTGCCAGCAGCCCTATGGGCAGGGACTTTCAAAATGGCTACACCTTC CASSPMGRDFQNGYTF
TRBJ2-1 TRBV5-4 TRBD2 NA TGTGCCAGCAACCTAGCGGGCGCAGGTTACAATGAGCAGTTCTTC CASNLAGAGYNEQFF
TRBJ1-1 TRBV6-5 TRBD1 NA TGTGCCAGCAGGGGACAGGGGTCTTTGACTGAAGCTTTCTTT CASRGQGSLTEAFF
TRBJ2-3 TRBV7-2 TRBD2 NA TGTGCCAGCAGCTTGGGACTAGCGGGCTTCACAGATACGCAGTATTTT CASSLGLAGFTDTQYF
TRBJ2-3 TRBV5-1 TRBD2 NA TGCGCCAGCAGCATCGCTAGCGGGGGGGCTACAGATACGCAGTATTTT CASSIASGGATDTQYF
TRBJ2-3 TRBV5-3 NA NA TGTGCCAGAGTTTTTCGGGATACGCAGTATTTT CARVFRDTQYF
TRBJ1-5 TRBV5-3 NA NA TGTGCCAGAAGCTTGGATCAGGGTAATCAGCCCCAGCATTTT CARSLDQGNQPQHF
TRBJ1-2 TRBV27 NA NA TGTGCCAGCAGTTCCTATAGAGGGGGGGATGGCTACACCTTC CASSSYRGGDGYTF
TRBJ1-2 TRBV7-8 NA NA TGTGCCAGCAGCGAGACAAAGGGGAGGTATGGCTACACCTTC CASSETKGRYGYTF
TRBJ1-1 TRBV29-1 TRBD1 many TGCAGCGTTGAAGGGGCAGGGGGCACTGAAGCTTTCTTT CSVEGAGGTEAFF
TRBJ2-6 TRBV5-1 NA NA TGCGCCAGCAGCCCCGGGGGGGCCAACGTCCTGACTTTC CASSPGGANVLTF
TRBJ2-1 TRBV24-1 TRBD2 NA TGTGCCACCAGTGATGGCCTCCCTTCGGGGGGAGCCTCCTACAATGAGCAGTTCTTC CATSDGLPSGGASYNEQFF
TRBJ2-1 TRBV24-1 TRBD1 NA TGTGCCACCAGTGATCGGGACAGGGCTCGGCAGTTCTTC CATSDRDRARQFF
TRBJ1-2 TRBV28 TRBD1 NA TGTGCCAGCACTTCCCCGGGGCAGGACAGGTCCTACACCTTC CASTSPGQDRSYTF
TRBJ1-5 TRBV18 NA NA TGTGCCAGCTCCTCCCAGGGTTGGAATCAGCCCCAGCATTTT CASSSQGWNQPQHF
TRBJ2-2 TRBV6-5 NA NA TGTGCCAGCACCGGGACAACGAACACCGGGGAGCTGTTTTTT CASTGTTNTGELFF
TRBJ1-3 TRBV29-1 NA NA TGCAGCGTCGCCGGTAACTCTGGAAACACCATATATTTT CSVAGNSGNTIYF
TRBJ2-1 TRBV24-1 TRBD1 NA TGTGCCACCGGGGACAGAAACTACAATGAGCAGTTCTTC CATGDRNYNEQFF
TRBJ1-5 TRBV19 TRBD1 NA TGTGCCAGTAGTATAATGCGGGGACAGCAGCCCCAGCATTTT CASSIMRGQQPQHF
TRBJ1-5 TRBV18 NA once TGTGCCAGCTCCTTCGCAGCCTCTCAGGGGAATTCTCAGCCCCAGCATTTT CASSFAASQGNSQPQHF
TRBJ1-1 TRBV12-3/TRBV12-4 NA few TGTGCCAGCAGGGGACAAGGGAACACTGAAGCTTTCTTT CASRGQGNTEAFF
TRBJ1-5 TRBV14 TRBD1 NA TGTGCCAGCAGCCCGACAGGGGGCAATCAGCCCCAGCATTTT CASSPTGGNQPQHF
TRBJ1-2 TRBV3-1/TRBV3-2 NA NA TGTGCCAGCAGCCCCACTAACCGGGGTAACTCTGGCTACACCTTC CASSPTNRGNSGYTF
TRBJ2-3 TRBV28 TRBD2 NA TGTGCCAGCAGTTTATTTGCGGGGGGGCCGTTCAACACAGATACGCAGTATTTT CASSLFAGGPFNTDTQYF
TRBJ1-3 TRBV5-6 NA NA TGTGCCAGCAGCTTTTACGCCGCCAGCTCTGGAAACACCATATATTTT CASSFYAASSGNTIYF
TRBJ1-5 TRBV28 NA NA TGTGCCAGCAGTCCATCGGTTTCAGGGATTCAGCCCCAGCATTTT CASSPSVSGIQPQHF
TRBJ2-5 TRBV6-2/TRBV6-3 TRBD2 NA TGTGCCAGCAGTACGGGACTAGCGGGGTGGGGGTTTGAGACCCAGTACTTC CASSTGLAGWGFETQYF
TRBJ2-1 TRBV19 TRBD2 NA TGTGCCAGTAGTATCTCTAGCGGGGGGTTGGCCTACAATGAGCAGTTCTTC CASSISSGGLAYNEQFF
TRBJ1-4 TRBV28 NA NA TGTGCCAGCAGTTTAGGAGGGGCTCACAATGAAAAACTGTTTTTT CASSLGGAHNEKLFF